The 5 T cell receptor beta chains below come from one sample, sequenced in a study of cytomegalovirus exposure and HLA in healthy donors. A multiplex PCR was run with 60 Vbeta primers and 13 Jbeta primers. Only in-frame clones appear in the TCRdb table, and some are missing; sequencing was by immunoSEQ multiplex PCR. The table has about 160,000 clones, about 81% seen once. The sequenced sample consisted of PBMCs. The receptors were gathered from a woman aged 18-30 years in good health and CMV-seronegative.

CDR3 region: CASSFSGGQETQYF. CDR3 in DNA: TGTGCCAGCAGTTTCAGCGGGGGGCAAGAGACCCAGTACTTC. The rearrangement joins TRBV2 to TRBJ2-5; TRBD2 matches at 9 bases. This CDR3 has 14 residues. J was trimmed by 2 bases and V by 5 bases; bases with no gene match: 3. Per the germline V gene, CDR1 is SNHLY and CDR2 is FYNNEI.

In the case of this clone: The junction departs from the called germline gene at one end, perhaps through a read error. In DNA, the CDR3 is TGTTCCAGCAGCACCGGGACAACCTACGAGCAGTACTTC. This encodes CSSSTGTTYEQYF. J is TRBJ2-7 and V is TRBV7-9; a weak D match, TRBD1 (6 bases). Germline CDR1 SEHNR, CDR2 FQNEAQ (reference sequence). The CDR3 is made up of 13 amino acids.

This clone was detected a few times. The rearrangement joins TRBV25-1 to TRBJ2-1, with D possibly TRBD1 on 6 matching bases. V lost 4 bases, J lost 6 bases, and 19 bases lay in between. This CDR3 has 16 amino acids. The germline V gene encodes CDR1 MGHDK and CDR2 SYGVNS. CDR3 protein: CASSVQGGVGGNEQFF. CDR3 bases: TGTGCCAGCAGTGTCCAGGGCGGAGTAGGGGGCAATGAGCAGTTCTTC.

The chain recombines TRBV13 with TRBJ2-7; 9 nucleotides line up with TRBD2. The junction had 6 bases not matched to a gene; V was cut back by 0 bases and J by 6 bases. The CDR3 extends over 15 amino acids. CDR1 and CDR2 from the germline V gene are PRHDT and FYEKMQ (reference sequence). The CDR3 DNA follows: TGTGCCAGCAGCTTAGGGGGACTAGCAGGAGGCGAGCAGTACTTC. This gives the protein CASSLGGLAGGEQYF.

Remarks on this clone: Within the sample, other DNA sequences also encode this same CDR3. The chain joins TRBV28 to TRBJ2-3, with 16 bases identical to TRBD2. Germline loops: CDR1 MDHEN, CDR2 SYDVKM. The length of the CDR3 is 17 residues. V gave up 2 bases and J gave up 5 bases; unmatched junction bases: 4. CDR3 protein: CASSLPGLAGGGDTQYF. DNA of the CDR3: TGTGCCAGCAGTTTACCGGGACTAGCGGGAGGGGGAGATACGCAGTATTTT. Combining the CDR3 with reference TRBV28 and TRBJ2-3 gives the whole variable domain DVKVTQSSRYLVKRTGEKVFLECVQDMDHENMFWYRQDPGLGLRLIYFSYDVKMKEKGDIPEGYSVSREKKERFSLILESASTNQTSMYLCASSLPGLAGGGDTQYFGPGTRLTVL.